The 20 T cell receptor beta chains below were found in one sample sequenced in a study of blood T cell repertoires in COVID-19. TCRdb keeps only in-frame clones here, not all; method: immunoSEQ multiplex PCR. Of some 97,000 clones listed, about 90% are singletons. The sample taken for sequencing was peripheral blood. All receptors derive from a man between 25 and 39 years old in a cohort sampled during active COVID-19.

The genes are TRBV7-8 and TRBJ2-1; TRBD2 matches 9 bases. CDR1 is SGHVS, CDR2 FQNEAQ, per germline. The CDR3 spans 15 residues. V dropped 2 bases and J dropped 10; count of bases not matched to a gene: 9. CDR3 residues: CASSLLGGGAGEQFF. The CDR3 DNA follows: TGTGCCAGCAGCTTACTCGGCGGGGGGGCAGGCGAGCAGTTCTTC.

The chain combines TRBV6-1 with TRBJ1-2; weak D call: TRBD1 (5 bases). Trimming pared 2 bases from V and 0 bases from J, leaving 13 bases between. Germline V gives CDR1 MNHNS, CDR2 SASEGT. The length of the CDR3 is 16 residues. DNA of the CDR3: TGTGCCAGCAGTGAATGGGGGGGTTCAGCTAACTATGGCTACACCTTC. Protein: CASSEWGGSANYGYTF.

The CDR3 sequence is CAISEQPADQETQYF. DNA for the CDR3: TGTGCCATCAGTGAGCAACCAGCGGATCAAGAGACCCAGTACTTC. The chain recombines TRBV10-3 with TRBJ2-5; tentative D call: TRBD2 (5 bases). The germline CDR1 and CDR2 sequences are ENHRY and SYGVKD. Trimming took 2 bases from V and 2 from J, leaving 12 bases between them. The CDR3 consists of 15 residues.

The chain couples TRBV6-5 to TRBJ2-7; D ambiguous. V lost 5 bases and J lost 4, with 12 bases in between. This CDR3 contains 13 residues. CDR1 and CDR2 from the germline V gene are MNHEY and SVGAGI. DNA of the CDR3: TGTGCCAGCAGTCAAACCTTCGGTTACGAGCAGTACTTC. Encoded protein: CASSQTFGYEQYF.

The chain links TRBV6-6 to TRBJ2-4, with D maybe TRBD1 (5 bases). The CDR3 has 12 residues. V dropped 6 bases and J dropped 11 bases, with 14 bases sitting between them. The germline V gene has CDR1 MNHNY and CDR2 SVGAGI (reference sequence). CDR3 amino acids: CASSPDRMVQYF. For the CDR3, the DNA is TGTGCCAGCAGCCCCGACAGAATGGTTCAGTACTTC.

This clone showed up just once. The CDR3 nucleotides are TGTGCCATCAGTGAGTCGAACAGTGTTGGGACCCAGTACTTC. This gives the protein CAISESNSVGTQYF. The chain recombines TRBV10-3 with TRBJ2-5; D not certain. Trimming took off 0 bases at V and 7 bases at J, with 12 bases between the two ends. The CDR3 runs to 14 residues. Germline V lookup: CDR1 ENHRY, CDR2 SYGVKD.

The sample holds one count of this clone. The chain joins TRBV2 to TRBJ1-1, with 8 bases matching TRBD1. Germline assignment: CDR1 SNHLY and CDR2 FYNNEI. The CDR3 is 13 residues long. J was trimmed by 3 bases and V by 4 bases; bases with no gene match: 1. Here the CDR3 DNA reads TGTGCCAGCAGTGGGACAGGGTACACTGAAGCTTTCTTT. This encodes CASSGTGYTEAFF.

This clone was observed a few times. The chain carries TRBV21-1 and TRBJ2-7; the D segment call TRBD1 is taken from the table without a DNA check. TRBV21-1 counts as a pseudogene. This CDR3 is 17 amino acids long. DNA of the CDR3: TGTGCCAGCACCGAAGAACGACAGGACCCCCCTCCTCACGAGCAGTACTTC. This gives the protein CASTEERQDPPPHEQYF.

This clone is a singleton in its sample. The chain joins TRBV6-5 to TRBJ1-6, with 11 bases lining up with TRBD1. Germline V lookup: CDR1 MNHEY, CDR2 SVGAGI. The CDR3 is 15 amino acids. Unmatched junction bases numbered 5, after V lost 5 bases and J lost 8 bases. The CDR3 DNA reads TGTGCCAGCAGTCCCTCGGACAGGGGGCATTCACCCCTCCACTTT. Amino acids: CASSPSDRGHSPLHF.

The V call is TRBV9, the J call TRBJ2-7; 9 nucleotides match TRBD1. In germline, CDR1 is SGDLS, CDR2 YYNGEE. The length of the CDR3 is 15 residues. The V and J ends lost 2 bases and 2 bases, in that order; junction bases with no gene match: 5. The CDR3 protein is CASSVTGTGPYEQYF. The CDR3 DNA follows: TGTGCCAGCAGCGTCACCGGGACAGGGCCCTACGAGCAGTACTTC.

The chain couples TRBV5-1 to TRBJ1-1; D perhaps matches TRBD1 (5 bases). Looked up from germline, CDR1 is SGHRS and CDR2 is YFSETQ. V dropped 0 bases and J dropped 1 base, with 7 bases sitting between them. This CDR3 region has 14 residues. The CDR3 nucleotides are TGCGCCAGCAGCTTGGGGAGGGGGAACACTGAAGCTTTCTTT. Its protein is CASSLGRGNTEAFF.

The V call is TRBV7-2, the J call TRBJ1-2; D is unclear. Trimming pared 5 bases from V and 6 bases from J, leaving 16 bases between. CDR3 length: 14 amino acids. Germline V gives CDR1 SGHTA, CDR2 FQGNSA. Here the CDR3 reads CASSAAPGFDGYTF. The CDR3 nucleotides are TGTGCCAGCAGCGCCGCTCCGGGGTTCGATGGCTACACCTTC.

V usage is TRBV7-2 and J usage is TRBJ1-4; D is perhaps TRBD1 (5 bases). CDR3 size: 17 residues. V shed 5 bases and J shed 4 bases, with 20 bases lying between them. CDR1 and CDR2 from the germline V gene are SGHTA and FQGNSA. In nucleotides, the CDR3 is TGTGCCAGCAGCCCGTCCCCAGGGTGGCGCCTTAATGAAAAACTGTTTTTT. It yields the protein CASSPSPGWRLNEKLFF. Supplemented by reference TRBV7-2 and TRBJ1-4, the full variable domain reads GAGVSQSPSNKVTEKGKDVELRCDPISGHTALYWYRQSLGQGLEFLIYFQGNSAPDKSGLPSDRFSAERTGGSVSTLTIQRTQQEDSAVYLCASSPSPGWRLNEKLFFGSGTQLSVL.

The chain is built from TRBV4-2 and TRBJ1-2, with TRBD1 matching 10 bases. This CDR3 has 16 residues. The germline CDR1 and CDR2 sequences are LGHNA and YNFKEQ. The trim removed 3 bases at V and 8 bases at J, leaving 12 bases unmatched. CDR3 sequence reads: CASSQAHPGQGGGYTF. CDR3 coding DNA: TGTGCCAGCAGCCAGGCCCACCCAGGACAGGGGGGCGGCTACACCTTC.

V and J are TRBV7-9 and TRBJ1-1; D gene uncertain. CDR3 size: 13 residues. V was clipped by 8 bases and J by 4 bases, with 14 bases between them. Germline-derived CDR1 and CDR2 are SEHNR and FQNEAQ (reference sequence). CDR3 sequence (DNA): TGTGCCAGCTCCCTGGCCCGTGGCACTGAAGCTTTCTTT. Protein product: CASSLARGTEAFF. Supplemented by reference TRBV7-9 and TRBJ1-1, the full variable domain reads DTGVSQNPRHKITKRGQNVTFRCDPISEHNRLYWYRQTLGQGPEFLTYFQNEAQLEKSRLLSDRFSAERPKGSFSTLEIQRTEQGDSAMYLCASSLARGTEAFFGQGTRLTVV.

The chain joins TRBV27 to TRBJ2-7; no clear D. This CDR3 comprises 14 residues. The germline V and J ends were trimmed by 5 bases and 0 bases, with 11 bases remaining between them. Germline V gene data show CDR1 as MNHEY and CDR2 as SMNVEV (reference sequence). Written as DNA, the CDR3 is TGTGCCAGCAGTACAGCTGATAGCTCCTACGAGCAGTACTTC. Encoded protein: CASSTADSSYEQYF.

The V and J genes are TRBV7-8 and TRBJ2-7; 12 bases line up with TRBD2. Trimming cost V 4 bases and J 3 bases; bases outside gene matches: 4. Germline V CDR1 and CDR2: SGHVS, FQNEAQ. The CDR3 has 15 residues. DNA of the CDR3: TGTGCCAGCAGCTCCGGACTAGCGGGGAACTACGAGCAGTACTTC. This codes for CASSSGLAGNYEQYF.

This clone was recorded a few times. CDR3 nucleotides: TGTGCCAGCAGAGCCGATGGGACATCCTACGAGCAGTACTTC. Translating gives CASRADGTSYEQYF. This sequence joins TRBV6-5 and TRBJ2-7, with D perhaps TRBD1 (6 bases). CDR3 length: 14 amino acids. Trimming removed 6 bases at V and 1 base at J, with 13 bases between. The germline gives CDR1 MNHEY, CDR2 SVGAGI.

V gene TRBV4-1 combines with J gene TRBJ2-1; 13 positions agree with TRBD2. The CDR3 spans 18 residues. V shed 3 bases, J shed 0 bases, and the junction held 5 bases outside the gene matches. The germline V gene encodes CDR1 MGHRA and CDR2 YSYEKL. The CDR3 region is CASSHRRTSGSSYNEQFF. The CDR3 DNA reads TGCGCCAGCAGCCATCGTAGGACTAGCGGGAGCTCCTACAATGAGCAGTTCTTC.

This chain uses TRBV15 with TRBJ2-1, with 9 positions matching TRBD2. The germline V gene encodes CDR1 LNHNV and CDR2 YYDKDF (reference sequence). V was clipped by 0 bases and J by 4 bases; unmatched bases: 7. The CDR3 contains 17 residues. The CDR3 DNA reads TGTGCCACCAGCAGAGATTCGGGCGGGGGGGGTTACAATGAGCAGTTCTTC. Its translation: CATSRDSGGGGYNEQFF. The whole variable domain, filled in from reference TRBV15 and TRBJ2-1, reads DAMVIQNPRYQVTQFGKPVTLSCSQTLNHNVMYWYQQKSSQAPKLLFHYYDKDFNNEADTPDNFQSRRPNTSFCFLDIRSPGLGDTAMYLCATSRDSGGGGYNEQFFGPGTRLTVL.